These T cell receptor beta chains were read from a single sample in a study of Ad26.COV2.S vaccination and SARS-CoV-2 variants. Assay: immunoSEQ multiplex PCR; the TCRdb copy retains only in-frame clones and omits some. The sample includes some 350,000 clones, under 95% of them seen just once. The sequences come from peripheral blood, collected after recovery from COVID-19. All receptors derive from a human donor who had recovered from COVID-19. Each CDR3 is given with its conserved first and last residue. A D gene is named only where the DNA matches it firmly. Part of the rows lack a size; the others show once, few, many or a class for expanded clones.

clone_size	d_call	v_call	j_call	cdr3_aa	cdr3_nt
once	TRBD1	TRBV6-5	TRBJ2-3	CASSYSGTGGDTQYF	TGTGCCAGCAGTTACTCCGGGACAGGGGGAGATACGCAGTATTTT
NA	NA	TRBV21-1	TRBJ1-3	CASSKSDSSGNTIYF	TGTGCCAGCAGCAAATCGGACAGCTCTGGAAACACCATATATTTT
NA	NA	TRBV28	TRBJ2-2	CASSKTRAGELFF	TGTGCCAGCAGCAAGACTAGGGCCGGGGAGCTGTTTTTT
NA	NA	TRBV20-1	TRBJ2-7	CSATTSIRQYF	TGCAGTGCTACGACCTCGATACGACAGTACTTC
NA	NA	TRBV3-1/TRBV3-2	TRBJ2-1	CASSPSGNYNEQFF	TGTGCCAGCAGCCCGTCGGGGAACTACAATGAGCAGTTCTTC
NA	NA	TRBV6-1	TRBJ2-3	CASSDGEADTQYF	TGTGCCAGCAGTGACGGAGAGGCAGATACGCAGTATTTT
few	NA	TRBV7-9	TRBJ1-5	CASSLAVGSNQPQHF	TGTGCCAGCAGCTTAGCGGTAGGTAGCAATCAGCCCCAGCATTTT
NA	NA	TRBV7-2	TRBJ1-3	CASSPSGDTIYF	TGTGCCAGCAGCCCCTCTGGAGACACCATATATTTT
NA	TRBD2	TRBV7-9	TRBJ2-3	CASSLQRGVTHTDTQYF	TGTGCCAGCAGCTTACAGCGGGGGGTCACACACACAGATACGCAGTATTTT
NA	NA	TRBV5-5	TRBJ1-1	CASSLGWNTEAFF	TGTGCCAGCAGCTTGGGCTGGAACACTGAAGCTTTCTTT
NA	NA	TRBV19	TRBJ1-2	CASSSGGYTF	TGTGCCAGTAGTAGTGGTGGCTACACCTTC
NA	NA	TRBV6-5	TRBJ2-1	CARPKDNEQFF	TGTGCCAGACCGAAGGACAATGAGCAGTTCTTC
few	TRBD1	TRBV19	TRBJ2-5	CASSIKGTGGETQYF	TGTGCCAGTAGTATAAAGGGGACAGGGGGAGAGACCCAGTACTTC
NA	NA	TRBV25-1	TRBJ1-4	CASRGLDGRAEKLFF	TGTGCCAGCAGGGGGCTCGACGGGCGGGCTGAAAAACTGTTTTTT
NA	TRBD1	TRBV4-1	TRBJ2-5	CASSQEARQGGETQYF	TGCGCCAGCAGCCAAGAAGCGCGACAGGGGGGTGAGACCCAGTACTTC